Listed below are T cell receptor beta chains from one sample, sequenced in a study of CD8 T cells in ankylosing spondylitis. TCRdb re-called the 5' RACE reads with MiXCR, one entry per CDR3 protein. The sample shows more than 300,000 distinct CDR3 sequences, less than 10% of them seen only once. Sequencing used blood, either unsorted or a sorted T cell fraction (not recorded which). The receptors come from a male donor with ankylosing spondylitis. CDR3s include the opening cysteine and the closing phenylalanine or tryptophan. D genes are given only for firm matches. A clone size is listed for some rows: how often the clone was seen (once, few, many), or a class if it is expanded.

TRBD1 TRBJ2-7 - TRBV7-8 TGTGCCAGCAGCTTATGGGGGGGACAGGGATCCTACGAGCAGTACTTC CASSLWGGQGSYEQYF
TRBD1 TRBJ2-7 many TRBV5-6 TGTGCCAGCAGCAAGGGACAGGACTCCTACGAGCAGTACTTC CASSKGQDSYEQYF
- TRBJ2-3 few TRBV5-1 TGCGCCAGCAGCTCGCCTGGACTCCCCACTAGCACAGATACGCAGTATTTT CASSSPGLPTSTDTQYF
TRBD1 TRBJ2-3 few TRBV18 TGTGCCAGCTCACAACGGACAGGGAGGAGCACAGATACGCAGTATTTT CASSQRTGRSTDTQYF
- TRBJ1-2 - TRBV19 TGTGCCAGTAGTATACAGGGACTGAGTTTCGACTATGGCTACACCTTC CASSIQGLSFDYGYTF
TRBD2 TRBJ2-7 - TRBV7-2 TGTGCCAGCAGCGCTCCAGCGGGGGCGGGCTACGAGCAGTACTTC CASSAPAGAGYEQYF
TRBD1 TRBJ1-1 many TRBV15 TGTGCCACCAGCAGGGGACAGGGGAGTCTCACTGAAGCTTTCTTT CATSRGQGSLTEAFF
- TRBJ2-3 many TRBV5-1 TGCGCCAGCAGCTGGTCGGGACTCAGCACAGATACGCAGTATTTT CASSWSGLSTDTQYF
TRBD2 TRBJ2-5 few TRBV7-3 TGTGCCAGCAGCTTATACGGGAGGGACCAAGAGACCCAGTACTTC CASSLYGRDQETQYF
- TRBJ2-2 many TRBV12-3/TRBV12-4 TGTGCCAGCAGTTTAACGTTGGCCGGGGAGCTGTTTTTT CASSLTLAGELFF
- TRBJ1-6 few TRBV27 TGTGCCAGCACCCCGGTGCGGGGAGGAGGCTCACCCCTCCACTTT CASTPVRGGGSPLHF
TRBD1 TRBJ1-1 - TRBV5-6 TGTGCCAGCAGCTTCACAGGGGGCTCGCGAGCTTTCTTT CASSFTGGSRAFF
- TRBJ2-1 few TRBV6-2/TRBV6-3 TGTGCCAGCAGTTACTATTCGGGTGGGGACAATGAGCAGTTCTTC CASSYYSGGDNEQFF
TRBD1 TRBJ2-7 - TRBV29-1 TGCAGCGCCGCTGGACAGGGGGCCATCTACGAGCAGTACTTC CSAAGQGAIYEQYF
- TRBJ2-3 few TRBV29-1 TGCAGCGTTGAAGAGGGGCCAACTAGCAAAGCGACTTCAGATACGCAGTATTTT CSVEEGPTSKATSDTQYF
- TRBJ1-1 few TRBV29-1 TGCAGCGTTGAAGGAGTTAGGACTGAAGCTTTCTTT CSVEGVRTEAFF
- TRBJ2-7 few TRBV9 TGTGCCAGCAGCCTTGGGACTTCGCGGTACGAGCAGTACTTC CASSLGTSRYEQYF
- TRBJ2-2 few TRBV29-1 TGCAGCGCCGGCGGGGGGGAGCTGTTTTTT CSAGGGELFF
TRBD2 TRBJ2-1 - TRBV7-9 TGTGCCAGCAGCCCACGGACTAGGACCTACAATGAGCAGTTCTTC CASSPRTRTYNEQFF
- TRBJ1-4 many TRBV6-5 TGTGCCAGCAGTTACTCGACGGGACTGGGTGAAAAACTGTTTTTT CASSYSTGLGEKLFF
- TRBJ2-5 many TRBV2 TGTGCCAGCAGTCCGGGACCTCAGTACCAAGAGACCCAGTACTTC CASSPGPQYQETQYF
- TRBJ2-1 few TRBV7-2 TGTGCCAGCCCAACGGGCGGGTCCCGTGGGAATGAGCAGTTCTTC CASPTGGSRGNEQFF
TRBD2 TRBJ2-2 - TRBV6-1 TGTGCCAGCAGTCCCATGCGGGAGCGGGACACCGGGGAGCTGTTTTTT CASSPMRERDTGELFF
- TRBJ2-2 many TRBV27 TGTGCCAGCAGCTCCCCCCTGACCGGGGAGCTGTTTTTT CASSSPLTGELFF
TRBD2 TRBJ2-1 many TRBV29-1 TGCAGCGGGCGGGAGTGGTCCTACAATGAGCAGTTCTTC CSGREWSYNEQFF
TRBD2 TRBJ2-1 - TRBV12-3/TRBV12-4 TGTGCCAGCAGTTTTTATAGCGGGAGGGCCCACAATGAGCAGTTCTTC CASSFYSGRAHNEQFF
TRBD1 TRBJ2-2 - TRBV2 TGTGCCAGCAGTTCCGGGACAGCAGAAAGGAACACCGGGGAGCTGTTTTTT CASSSGTAERNTGELFF
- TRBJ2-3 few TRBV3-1 TGTGCCAGCAGCTGGCACACAGATACGCAGTATTTT CASSWHTDTQYF
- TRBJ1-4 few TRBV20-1 TGCAGTGCGGTATTTTCGGAAAAACTGTTTTTT CSAVFSEKLFF
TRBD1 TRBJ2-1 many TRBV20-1 TGCAGTGCTAGGGGGTGGACAGGGGGTACCGATGAGCAGTTCTTC CSARGWTGGTDEQFF
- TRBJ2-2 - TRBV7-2 TGTGCCAGCAGCTTAAGGGCAGGGTCGAACACCGGGGAGCTGTTTTTT CASSLRAGSNTGELFF
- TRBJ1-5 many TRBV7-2 TGTGCCAGCAGCTTGTCGGCAGCTAATTATCAGCCCCAGCATTTT CASSLSAANYQPQHF
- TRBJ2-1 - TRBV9 TGTGCCAGCAGCGTAGGGCTAGGGGTGAATGAGCAGTTCTTC CASSVGLGVNEQFF